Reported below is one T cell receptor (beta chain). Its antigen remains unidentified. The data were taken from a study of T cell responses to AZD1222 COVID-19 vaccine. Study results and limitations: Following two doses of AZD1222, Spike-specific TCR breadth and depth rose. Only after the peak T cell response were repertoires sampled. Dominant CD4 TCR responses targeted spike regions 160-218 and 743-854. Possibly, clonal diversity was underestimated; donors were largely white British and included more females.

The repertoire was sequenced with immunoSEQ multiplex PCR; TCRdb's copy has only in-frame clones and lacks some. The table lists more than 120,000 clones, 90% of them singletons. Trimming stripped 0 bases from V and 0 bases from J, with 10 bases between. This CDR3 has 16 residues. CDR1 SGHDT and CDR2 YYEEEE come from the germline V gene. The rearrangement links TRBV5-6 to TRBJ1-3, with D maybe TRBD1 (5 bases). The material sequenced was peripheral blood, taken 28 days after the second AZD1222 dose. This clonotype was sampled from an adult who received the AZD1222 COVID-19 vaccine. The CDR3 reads CASSLAGASSGNTIYF. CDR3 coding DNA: TGTGCCAGCAGCTTGGCCGGGGCGAGCTCTGGAAACACCATATATTTT.